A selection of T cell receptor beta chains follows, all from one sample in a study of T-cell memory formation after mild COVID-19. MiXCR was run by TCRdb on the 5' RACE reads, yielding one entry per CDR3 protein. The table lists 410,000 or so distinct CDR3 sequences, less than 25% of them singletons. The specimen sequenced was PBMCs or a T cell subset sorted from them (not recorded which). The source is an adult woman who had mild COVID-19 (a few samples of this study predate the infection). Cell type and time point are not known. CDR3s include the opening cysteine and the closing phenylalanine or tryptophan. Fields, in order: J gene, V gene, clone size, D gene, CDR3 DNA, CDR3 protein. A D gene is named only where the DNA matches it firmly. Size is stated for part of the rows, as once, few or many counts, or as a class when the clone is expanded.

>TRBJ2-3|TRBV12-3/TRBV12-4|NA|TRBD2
TGTGCCAGCAGCCCCCTCGGGGGAAGCGGGGGAGATACGCAGTATTTT
CASSPLGGSGGDTQYF
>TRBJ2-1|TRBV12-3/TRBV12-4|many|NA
TGTGCCAGCAGTTTAACCAGCGAGCAGTTCTTC
CASSLTSEQFF
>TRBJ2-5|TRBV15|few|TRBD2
TGTGCCACCAGCAGCCCCCCCGGGACTAGCGGATCGTACCAAGAGACCCAGTACTTC
CATSSPPGTSGSYQETQYF
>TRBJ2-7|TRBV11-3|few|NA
TGTGCCAGCAGCTGGACGAGACAGGACTCCTACGAGCAGTACTTC
CASSWTRQDSYEQYF
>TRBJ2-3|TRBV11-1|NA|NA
TGTGCCAGCAGCCACCGGAGGGGTGGCGGCGCTAGCACAGATACGCAGTATTTT
CASSHRRGGGASTDTQYF
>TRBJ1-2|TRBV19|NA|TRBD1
TGTGCCAGTAGACCACCTGACAGGGTGGACTATGGCTACACCTTC
CASRPPDRVDYGYTF
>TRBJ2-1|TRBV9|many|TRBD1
TGTGCCAGCAGCGTATCGGGACAGGGGGCCTACGATGAGCAGTTCTTC
CASSVSGQGAYDEQFF
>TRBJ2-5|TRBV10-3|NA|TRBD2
TGTGCCATCAGAATGGGACTAGCGGAAGAGACCCAGTACTTC
CAIRMGLAEETQYF
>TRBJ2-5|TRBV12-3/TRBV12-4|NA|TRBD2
TGTGCCAGCAGTTTTTTGCGGGGGGGTTCACAGACCCAGTACTTC
CASSFLRGGSQTQYF
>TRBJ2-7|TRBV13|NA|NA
TGTGCCAGCACCATAAGGGCAGGGGCCTACTACGAGCAGTACTTC
CASTIRAGAYYEQYF
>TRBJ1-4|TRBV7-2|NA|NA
TGTGCCAGCAGCTTAGGTGGCGGATTCAATGAAAAACTGTTTTTT
CASSLGGGFNEKLFF
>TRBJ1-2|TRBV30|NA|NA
TGTGCCTGGAGTGTACCGGATGGCTACACCTTC
CAWSVPDGYTF
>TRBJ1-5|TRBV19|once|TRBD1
TGTGCCAGTAGTTCCCTAGGGACAGGGAGGCCCCAGCATTTT
CASSSLGTGRPQHF
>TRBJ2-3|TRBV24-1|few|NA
TGTGCCACCAGTGATTTGGGGACCGGTGATACGCAGTATTTT
CATSDLGTGDTQYF
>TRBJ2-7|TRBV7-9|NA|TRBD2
TGTGCCAGCAGATACGATAGTGGGAGGGCCTTCGAGCAGTACTTC
CASRYDSGRAFEQYF